This TCR beta chain was identified in a study of a mutant IDH1 vaccine in newly diagnosed glioma. TCRdb's copy holds only in-frame clones and misses some; the assay was immunoSEQ multiplex PCR. Of some 90,000 clones listed, roughly 82% are singletons. Time point here: baseline, week 1 (first vaccination visit). Treatment described: pre-vaccination baseline after standard-of-care therapy. Germline-derived CDR1 and CDR2 are SEHNR and FQNEAQ (reference sequence). The CDR3 covers 19 residues. The V end was cut by 0 bases, the J end by 2 bases, with 22 bases between. Source: PBMCs, taken from a glioma patient treated with radiotherapy, temozolomide or both. The gene calls are TRBV7-9 and TRBJ1-1, with D maybe TRBD1 (5 bases). The sequence was obtained from a middle-aged man with glioma. Some clones in this sample may be carry-over from other donors' samples. CDR3 sequence reads: CASSLARYGATDRNTEAFF. In nucleotides, the CDR3 is TGTGCCAGCAGCTTAGCGAGGTACGGGGCGACAGATCGCAACACTGAAGCTTTCTTT.